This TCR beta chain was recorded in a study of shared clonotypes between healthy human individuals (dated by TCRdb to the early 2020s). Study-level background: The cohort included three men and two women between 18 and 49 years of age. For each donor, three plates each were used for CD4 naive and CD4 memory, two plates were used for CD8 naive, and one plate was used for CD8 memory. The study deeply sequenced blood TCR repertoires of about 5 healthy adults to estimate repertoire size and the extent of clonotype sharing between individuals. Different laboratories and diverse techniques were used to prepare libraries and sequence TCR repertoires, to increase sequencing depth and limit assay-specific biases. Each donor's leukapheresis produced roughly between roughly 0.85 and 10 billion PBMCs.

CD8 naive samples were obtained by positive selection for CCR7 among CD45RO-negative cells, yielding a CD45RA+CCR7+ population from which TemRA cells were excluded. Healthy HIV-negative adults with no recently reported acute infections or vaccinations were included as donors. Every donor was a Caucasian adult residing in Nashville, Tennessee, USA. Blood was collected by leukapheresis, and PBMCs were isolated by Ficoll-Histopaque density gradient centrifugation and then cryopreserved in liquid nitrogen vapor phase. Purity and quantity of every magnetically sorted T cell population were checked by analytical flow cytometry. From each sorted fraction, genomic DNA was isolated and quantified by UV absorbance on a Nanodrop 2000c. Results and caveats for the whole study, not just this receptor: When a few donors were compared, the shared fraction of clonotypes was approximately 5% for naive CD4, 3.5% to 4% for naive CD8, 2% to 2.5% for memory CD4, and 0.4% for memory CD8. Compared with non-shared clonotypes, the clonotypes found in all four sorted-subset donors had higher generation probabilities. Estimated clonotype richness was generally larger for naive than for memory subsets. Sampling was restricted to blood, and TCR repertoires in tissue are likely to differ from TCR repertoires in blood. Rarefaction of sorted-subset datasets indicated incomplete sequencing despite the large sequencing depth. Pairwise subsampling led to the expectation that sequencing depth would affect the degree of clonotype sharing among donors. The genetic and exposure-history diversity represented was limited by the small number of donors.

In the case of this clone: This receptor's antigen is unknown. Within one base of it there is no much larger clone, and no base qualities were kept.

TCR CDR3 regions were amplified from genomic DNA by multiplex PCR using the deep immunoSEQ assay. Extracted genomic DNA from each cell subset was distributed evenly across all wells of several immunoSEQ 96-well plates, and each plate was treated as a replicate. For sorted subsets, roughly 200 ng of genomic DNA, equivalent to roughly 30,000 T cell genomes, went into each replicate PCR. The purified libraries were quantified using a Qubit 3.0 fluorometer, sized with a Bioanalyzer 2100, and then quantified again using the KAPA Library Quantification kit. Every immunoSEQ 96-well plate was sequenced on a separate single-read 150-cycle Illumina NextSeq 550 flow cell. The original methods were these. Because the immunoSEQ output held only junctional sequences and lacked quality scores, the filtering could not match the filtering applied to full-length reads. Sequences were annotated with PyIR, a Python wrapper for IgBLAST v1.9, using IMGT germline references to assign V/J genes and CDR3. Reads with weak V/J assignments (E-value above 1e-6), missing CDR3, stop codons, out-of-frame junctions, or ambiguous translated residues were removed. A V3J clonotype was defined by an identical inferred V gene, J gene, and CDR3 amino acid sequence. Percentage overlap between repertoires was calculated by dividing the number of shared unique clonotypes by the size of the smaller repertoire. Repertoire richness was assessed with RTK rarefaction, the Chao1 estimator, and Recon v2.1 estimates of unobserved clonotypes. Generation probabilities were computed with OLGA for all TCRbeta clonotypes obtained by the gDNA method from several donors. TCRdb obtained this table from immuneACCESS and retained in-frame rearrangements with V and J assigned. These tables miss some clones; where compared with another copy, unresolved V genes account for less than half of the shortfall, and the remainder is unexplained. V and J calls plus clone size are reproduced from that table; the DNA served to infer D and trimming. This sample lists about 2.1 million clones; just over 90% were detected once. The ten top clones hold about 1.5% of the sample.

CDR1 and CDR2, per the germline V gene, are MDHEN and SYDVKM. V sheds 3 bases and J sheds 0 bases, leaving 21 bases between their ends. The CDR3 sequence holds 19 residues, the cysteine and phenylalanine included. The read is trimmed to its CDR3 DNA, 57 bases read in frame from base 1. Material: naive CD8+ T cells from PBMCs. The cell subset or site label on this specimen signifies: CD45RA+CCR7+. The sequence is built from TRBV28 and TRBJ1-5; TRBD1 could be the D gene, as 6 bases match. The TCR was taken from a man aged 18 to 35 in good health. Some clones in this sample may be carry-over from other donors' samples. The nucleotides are TGTGCCAGCAGTTTCCCTGGTTCCGGGACACTGCTTAGCAATCAGCCCCAGCATTTT. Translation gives CASSFPGSGTLLSNQPQHF.